The sequence of this T cell receptor beta chain was determined in a study of T cells in Graves' hyperthyroidism and ophthalmopathy. Study findings and constraints: From stable hyperthyroidism, ophthalmopathy was separated by a 13 V-J model.

CDR1 is MNHEY, CDR2 SMNVEV, per germline (reference sequence). This CDR3 spans 14 amino acids. The V end lost 6 bases, the J end lost 7 bases, and 18 bases lay between the germline ends. This clonotype was seen ten or more times. Its matching antigen is unknown. TCR beta CDR3 sequences were amplified from RNA transcripts. Initially, a first-round RT-PCR of the TCR CDR3 employed the HTBI primer set. TCRdb recomputed calls from the multiplex PCR reads with MiXCR, one row per CDR3 protein. The repertoire holds fewer than 550,000 distinct CDR3 sequences, with around 22% as singletons. PBMCs were collected from a roughly 9.7 ml volume of fresh peripheral blood.

The sequence came from a woman aged 25 to 39 with Graves' ophthalmopathy. Sequencing was carried out using blood. V usage is TRBV27 and J usage is TRBJ1-2; D not certain. The CDR3: CASRLNVDPGGYTF. CDR3 coding DNA: TGTGCCAGCAGATTGAACGTGGACCCAGGTGGCTACACCTTC.